This entry concerns a single T cell receptor (beta chain). Its antigen is not known. These data belong to a study of cytomegalovirus exposure and HLA in healthy donors. CDR3 length: 13 amino acids. CDR1 and CDR2 (germline): SEHNR, FQNEAQ (reference sequence). The V gene end was trimmed by 5 bases and the J gene end by 4 bases; junction bases not matched to a gene: 3. The PCR had 60 Vbeta and 13 Jbeta primers. Under the authors' procedure: Later analysis identified roughly 82 million unique TCR beta chains, about 10 million shared. Sequencing was performed with immunoSEQ multiplex PCR; in TCRdb, only in-frame clones are kept and a portion is missing. The D gene and trimming were derived from the DNA, and the V and J assignments and clone size from that table. The sample carries 85,000 to 120,000 clones, approximately 87% recorded once. Study-wide results and caveats: Analysis was carried out at a later point, and it linked a missense DCLRE1C variant to TCR beta V- and J-gene trimming.

The chain couples TRBV7-9 to TRBJ1-2, with 8 bases that match TRBD1. The clonotype originates from a man aged 35-49 years in good health and CMV-seronegative. The sequenced material came from PBMCs. The CDR3 reads CASSLGTGYGYTF. The DNA of the CDR3 is TGTGCCAGCAGCCTCGGGACAGGCTATGGCTACACCTTC.